This is a list of T cell receptor beta chains from one sample in a study of post-analysis software for immune sequencing data. One entry per CDR3 protein, called by TCRdb with MiXCR from the PCR reads. This table has about 770,000 distinct CDR3 sequences, 46% appearing once. Material: blood. The receptors were sampled from a girl between 5 and 17 years old with multiple sclerosis. Both conserved end residues are part of each CDR3. Each record gives: D gene, clone size, J gene, V gene, CDR3 DNA, CDR3 protein. A D gene is named only where the DNA matches it firmly. Not every row has a clone size; where given, it reads once, few, many or a size class.

>NA|few|TRBJ2-1|TRBV25-1
TGTGCCAGCACCAGGGGCAATGAGCAGTTCTTC
CASTRGNEQFF
>TRBD2|NA|TRBJ2-1|TRBV20-1
TGCAGTGCTAGGTGGGGACTAGCGGGACGGGGTGAGCAGTTCTTC
CSARWGLAGRGEQFF
>NA|few|TRBJ2-7|TRBV12-3/TRBV12-4
TGTGCCAGCAGGGACAAGGTAACCTACGAGCAGTACTTC
CASRDKVTYEQYF
>NA|NA|TRBJ2-1|TRBV12-3/TRBV12-4
TGTGCCAGCAGTTCCTCAGGGGTGGGGCAGTTCTTC
CASSSSGVGQFF
>NA|NA|TRBJ2-1|TRBV20-1
TGCAGTGCTAGTTACAGGGCCTACAATGAGCAGTTCTTC
CSASYRAYNEQFF
>NA|NA|TRBJ2-1|TRBV14
TGTGCCAGCAGCCCCTCGAACAATGAGCAGTTCTTC
CASSPSNNEQFF
>NA|NA|TRBJ1-2|TRBV20-1
TGCAGTGCTAGGGGAGATGATTATGGCTACACCTTC
CSARGDDYGYTF
>NA|NA|TRBJ1-2|TRBV21-1
TGTGCCAGCAGCAACCGGTTCGGCTACACCTTC
CASSNRFGYTF
>NA|few|TRBJ1-1|TRBV29-1
TGCAGCGTTGAAGACACTGAAGCTTTCTTT
CSVEDTEAFF
>NA|NA|TRBJ1-1|TRBV12-3/TRBV12-4
TGTGCCAGCAGTTTCGGTGGGGCAGGCACTGAAGCTTTCTTT
CASSFGGAGTEAFF
>TRBD2|NA|TRBJ2-5|TRBV27
TGTGCCAGCAGTCACAGGGGACTAGCGGAGATACAAGAGACCCAGTACTTC
CASSHRGLAEIQETQYF
>NA|NA|TRBJ2-5|TRBV3-1
TGTGCCAGCAGCCCCCATAGCGGCATGCAGGCCCAGTACTTC
CASSPHSGMQAQYF
>TRBD2|NA|TRBJ2-3|TRBV6-1
TGTGCCAGCAGTGACCCAGCGGGAGGGAGCACAGATACGCAGTATTTT
CASSDPAGGSTDTQYF
>NA|few|TRBJ2-1|TRBV7-9
TGTGCCAGCAGCTTAGGGAATAGCGGAAGGACGTCAAATGAGCAGTTCTTC
CASSLGNSGRTSNEQFF
>NA|NA|TRBJ2-2|TRBV6-5
TGTGCCAGCAGGGGAGGTTCAGGGCACACCGGGGAGCTGTTTTTT
CASRGGSGHTGELFF
>TRBD2|NA|TRBJ2-2|TRBV7-2
TGTGCAGGGACTAGCGGGAGGACCGGGGAGCTGTTTTTT
CAGTSGRTGELFF
>NA|few|TRBJ1-2|TRBV5-1
TGCGCCAGCAGCTCCGGGACGGTGAACTATGGCTACACCTTC
CASSSGTVNYGYTF
>NA|NA|TRBJ2-5|TRBV24-1
TGTGCCACCAGTGATTCCCTAAAGGTGGAGACCCAGTACTTC
CATSDSLKVETQYF
>NA|NA|TRBJ2-3|TRBV29-1
TGCAGCGTGGGGTACCTGGGGCAGGGGACAGATACGCAGTATTTT
CSVGYLGQGTDTQYF
>NA|NA|TRBJ1-1|TRBV4-3
TGCGCCAGCAGCCAAGATATAGACAGACCTAACACTGAAGCTTTCTTT
CASSQDIDRPNTEAFF
>NA|NA|TRBJ2-7|TRBV5-5
TGTGCCAGCAGCTCGGAGCAAGCCTACGAGCAGTACTTC
CASSSEQAYEQYF
>TRBD1|NA|TRBJ2-1|TRBV12-3/TRBV12-4
TGTGCCAGCACCTATCAGGGGGTTAAGTTCTTC
CASTYQGVKFF
>NA|few|TRBJ2-1|TRBV29-1
TGCAGCGTTGAAGTAGCTTATGAGCAGTTCTTC
CSVEVAYEQFF
>TRBD1|NA|TRBJ2-7|TRBV10-3
TGTGCCATCGCGGACAGGGGTTTAGGCGAGCAGTACTTC
CAIADRGLGEQYF
>NA|NA|TRBJ2-7|TRBV4-1
TGCGCCAGCAGCCAATGGGGGGACGGGCTGGAGACCCGGTACTTC
CASSQWGDGLETRYF
>NA|NA|TRBJ2-7|TRBV11-2
TGTGCCAGCAGCTTCGGACTGACCGAGCAGTACTTC
CASSFGLTEQYF
>TRBD2|few|TRBJ2-7|TRBV4-3
TGCGCCAGCAGCCAAACGGGACTAGCGGACCTCTACGAGCAGTACTTC
CASSQTGLADLYEQYF
>TRBD1|few|TRBJ1-2|TRBV12-3/TRBV12-4
TGTGCCAGCAGCTTAACAGGGGGCGCGAGGGGCTACACCTTC
CASSLTGGARGYTF
>TRBD1|NA|TRBJ2-7|TRBV7-6
TGTGCCAGCAGCTCCCCCCGAGTACGGACAGGGAGCTCCTACGAGCAGTACTTC
CASSSPRVRTGSSYEQYF
>TRBD1|NA|TRBJ2-1|TRBV27
TGTGCCAGCAGTTCAAAATCCGGGACAGTTAAGTTCTTC
CASSSKSGTVKFF
>NA|NA|TRBJ2-4|TRBV5-1
TGCGCCAGCAGCAAGGGTGGCGACTCAACGAACAAAAACATTCAGTACTTC
CASSKGGDSTNKNIQYF
>TRBD1|NA|TRBJ2-4|TRBV6-2/TRBV6-3
TGTGCCAGCAACCCGGGACAGGGGCCAGCCAAAAACATTCAGTACTTC
CASNPGQGPAKNIQYF
>NA|NA|TRBJ1-5|TRBV10-3
TGTGCCATCAGTGAGAATCGCAATCAGCCCCAGCATTTT
CAISENRNQPQHF
>NA|NA|TRBJ2-5|TRBV7-9
TGTGCCAGCAGCTTAGAGAGAGGGCGGAGAGAGACCCAGTACTTC
CASSLERGRRETQYF
>NA|NA|TRBJ2-1|TRBV7-6
TGTGCCAGCAGCTTCGCCCCCAGGGGATCTCTGGGCAATGAGCAGTTCTTC
CASSFAPRGSLGNEQFF
>NA|NA|TRBJ1-6|TRBV7-2
TGTGCCAGCAGCTTAGAGGCAGTCATTAATTCACCCCTCCACTTT
CASSLEAVINSPLHF
>NA|NA|TRBJ2-1|TRBV30
TGTGCCTGGAGTTTGGGCCTTCTCGCCTACAATGAGCAGTTCTTC
CAWSLGLLAYNEQFF
>TRBD2|NA|TRBJ2-3|TRBV6-5
TGTGCCAGCAGGCGGGGGGTCACAGATACGCAGTATTTT
CASRRGVTDTQYF
>NA|few|TRBJ1-1|TRBV7-3
TGTGCCAGCAGCTCTAGGGGTGGTATGAACACTGAAGCTTTCTTT
CASSSRGGMNTEAFF
>TRBD2|NA|TRBJ2-1|TRBV28
TGTGCCAGCAGTGGACTAGCGGGAGTTAAATACGATGAGCAGTTCTTC
CASSGLAGVKYDEQFF
>NA|NA|TRBJ2-7|TRBV20-1
TGCAGTGCGAAACCGGGAGCTAGCTCGCTCGAGCAGTACTTC
CSAKPGASSLEQYF
>NA|NA|TRBJ2-7|TRBV29-1
TGCAGCGCTGAAGGAGGCGGACGGGGGGAGCAGTACTTC
CSAEGGGRGEQYF
>NA|once|TRBJ2-3|TRBV10-3
TGTGCCATCTCGACGGGAGTTACAGATACGCAGTATTTT
CAISTGVTDTQYF
>TRBD2|NA|TRBJ2-4|TRBV7-9
TGTGCCAGCAGCCCCGGCTCCGGACTAGCGGGAATCATTCAGTACTTC
CASSPGSGLAGIIQYF
>NA|NA|TRBJ2-1|TRBV9
TGTGCCAGCAGCGTAGATGTTTCTACGCGACTATACTCCTACAATGAGCAGTTCTTC
CASSVDVSTRLYSYNEQFF
>NA|few|TRBJ2-7|TRBV6-6
TGTGCCAGCAGTTACTCCGACCCTGTAGGACAGTACTTC
CASSYSDPVGQYF
>NA|few|TRBJ2-7|TRBV12-3/TRBV12-4
TGTGCCAACTTACACCGGAACGAGCAGTACTTC
CANLHRNEQYF
>TRBD2|NA|TRBJ2-3|TRBV6-6
TGTGCCAGCAGCTCTTCCAGACTAGCGGGATTGAATACGCAGTATTTT
CASSSSRLAGLNTQYF
>NA|NA|TRBJ1-6|TRBV3-1
TGTGCCAGCAGCCAAGGGGTGGAGGGTACACCCCTCCACTTT
CASSQGVEGTPLHF
>NA|NA|TRBJ2-7|TRBV20-1
TGCAGTGCTTGGACCCTAGCGAGTTCACAAAACGACGAGCAGTACTTC
CSAWTLASSQNDEQYF
>NA|once|TRBJ2-1|TRBV29-1
TGCAGCGCTCAGACTAGGCCTAAGGGGATCAATGAGCAGTTCTTC
CSAQTRPKGINEQFF
>TRBD2|few|TRBJ2-1|TRBV29-1
TGCAGCTCCGGACTAGCGGGATCGACAAGCTCCTACAATGAGCAGTTCTTC
CSSGLAGSTSSYNEQFF
>NA|NA|TRBJ2-7|TRBV30
TGTGCCTGGAGTGAGGCTTTTAGAGAGCAGTACTTC
CAWSEAFREQYF
>NA|NA|TRBJ2-5|TRBV20-1
TGCAGTGCTAGAGATGTGGCAGCCCAAGAGACCCAGTACTTC
CSARDVAAQETQYF
>TRBD1|NA|TRBJ1-1|TRBV5-1
TGCGCCAGCAGCTTCCGACAGGGTGGTACTGAAGCTTTCTTT
CASSFRQGGTEAFF
>TRBD1|NA|TRBJ2-7|TRBV27
TGTGCCAGCAGTCTAACAGGGGGACCCTACGAGCAGTACTTC
CASSLTGGPYEQYF
>TRBD2|NA|TRBJ2-7|TRBV20-1
TGCAGTGCTAGGGGGCGGGAGGGTTACGAGCAGTACTTC
CSARGREGYEQYF
>NA|few|TRBJ2-3|TRBV20-1
TGCAGTGCTAGTCTATCAAGGGGGTTCACAGATACGCAGTATTTT
CSASLSRGFTDTQYF